This TCR beta chain was sequenced in a study of blood T cell repertoires in COVID-19 (dated by TCRdb to about 2020). Looking at the study overall: Collaborator samples came from the United States, Italy and Spain and covered acute and convalescent phases of COVID-19. Nearly every sample came with metadata listing a de-identified subject ID, COVID-19 status, age in years and sex. Where available, HLA class I and class II types were obtained from metadata supplied by the sample provider rather than from assay-based typing. The dataset comprised deeply sampled blood TCRbeta repertoires from subjects exposed to, actively infected with, or recovered from COVID-19. Samples came from the ongoing ImmuneRACE study (first 160 participants) plus 1,254 subjects from 6 global collaborators. The prospective study material was composed of cDNA or gDNA derived from T cells, B-cell-depleted T cells, or PBMCs. A freely available public database, intended as a resource for researchers studying the immune response to SARS-CoV-2, is where the repertoires were released.

In the case of this clone: There is no known antigen for this receptor. Within one base of it there is no much larger clone, and no base qualities were kept.

Each collaborating institution followed its own protocols to collect whole blood in K2EDTA tubes. For TCRbeta analysis, collaborators shipped samples as frozen whole blood, isolated PBMCs, or DNA extracted from either of those sample types. The full study reports these points: Clinical and demographic metadata were provided uncurated, with the amount varying by source and participant.

TCRbeta CDR3 regions were amplified from genomic DNA by means of the immunoSEQ Assay, a bias-controlled multiplex PCR. The authors' pipeline ran thus. Nucleated cell counts per sample were estimated from amplification of reference gene primers within the assay. To quantify the absolute abundance of each unique TCRbeta CDR3 rearrangement, sequence reads were collapsed and filtered. For each sample, productive Simpson clonality was calculated by taking the square root of Simpson's diversity index across productive rearrangements. The source is immuneACCESS, and TCRdb retained only in-frame sequences with V and J called. Part of the clones is not carried over; for the studies checked, unresolved V genes explain less than half of this, and the remainder is unexplained. V, J and clone size were drawn from that table, and D and trimming were deduced from the DNA. The sample table contains roughly 230,000 clones; only one count was recorded for 70% to 90% of them. The top ten hold just under 1% of the sample.

The CDR3 goes from the cysteine to the phenylalanine over 13 residues. The read is trimmed to its CDR3 DNA, 39 bases read in frame from base 1. After removal of 4 bases from V and 8 bases from J, the junction retains 4 bases not matched to a gene. The germline V gene encodes CDR1 LGHNA and CDR2 YSLEER. Sequenced material: peripheral blood. This sequence was found in a man aged 35-49 years with acute or convalescent COVID-19. The V gene is TRBV4-3 and the J gene is TRBJ1-4; 7 central bases correspond to TRBD1. DNA sequence: TGCGCCAGCAGCCCTACAGGGGTGGAAAAACTGTTTTTT. Its protein is CASSPTGVEKLFF.